The rows below give T cell receptor beta chains drawn from one sample of a study of circulating and synovial CD4+ cells in juvenile arthritis. Repertoires were generated with immunoSEQ multiplex PCR, while TCRdb's copy carries only in-frame clones and drops some. Of under 40,000 clones listed, 90% to 95% were seen once; the top ten hold 0.68%. The material sequenced was CD4+ T cells from blood. Source of these receptors: a human donor with juvenile idiopathic arthritis. Each CDR3 is given with its conserved first and last residue. Each record gives: J gene, D gene, V gene, CDR3 DNA, CDR3 protein. The D gene is left open where the match is weak.

TRBJ2-3	-	TRBV7-9	TGTGCCAGCAGCTTAGTCCGGGGTAAGGCCACAGATACGCAGTATTTT	CASSLVRGKATDTQYF
TRBJ1-2	-	TRBV4-1	TGCGCCAGCAGCCAGGGCCTCTATGGCTACACCTTC	CASSQGLYGYTF
TRBJ1-5	-	TRBV7-2	TGTGCCAGCAGCTTAGTCCAGTACGACAATCAGCCCCAGCATTTT	CASSLVQYDNQPQHF
TRBJ2-7	-	TRBV7-2	TGTGCCAGCAGCTTAGGAGTCGAAGCCTACGAGCAGTACTTC	CASSLGVEAYEQYF
TRBJ1-2	-	TRBV18	TGTGCCAGCTCGCGGGGGGGTGGCTATGGCTACACCTTC	CASSRGGGYGYTF
TRBJ1-1	TRBD1	TRBV5-4	TGTGCCAGCAGCCCGAGGACAGGGGCGAACACTGAAGCTTCCTTT	CASSPRTGANTEASF
TRBJ2-2	-	TRBV10-1	TGCGCCAGCGGACAAGGACGGGCCGGGGAGCTGTTTTTT	CASGQGRAGELFF
TRBJ2-7	-	TRBV5-1	TGCGCCAGCAGCCCTGGAGATACCTACGAGCAGTACTTC	CASSPGDTYEQYF
TRBJ2-5	TRBD2	TRBV10-3	TGTGCCATCAGTGCCCGCAGAGGGCTAGCGGGCCAAGAGACCCAGTACTTC	CAISARRGLAGQETQYF
TRBJ2-3	TRBD1	TRBV5-1	TGCGCCAGCAGCCTGACCGGGACAGGGGGTGCAGATACGCAGTATTTT	CASSLTGTGGADTQYF
TRBJ2-3	TRBD2	TRBV9	TGTGCCAGCAGCTCCCAGGGCGGGAGGGCCCCCACAGATACGCAGTATTTT	CASSSQGGRAPTDTQYF
TRBJ2-7	TRBD2	TRBV5-8	TGTGCCAGCAGCTTGATTCTTGGCGGGAGTACAATTTTTTCCTACGAGCAGTACTTC	CASSLILGGSTIFSYEQYF
TRBJ1-5	-	TRBV15	TGTGCCACCACCGACAGGAGCAATCAGCCCCAGCATTTT	CATTDRSNQPQHF
TRBJ1-1	-	TRBV11-2	TGTGCCAGCAGCTTAGCACAGACACACACTGAAGCTTTCTTT	CASSLAQTHTEAFF
TRBJ1-1	TRBD1	TRBV5-1	TGCGCCAGCAGCAGAAAACAGGGGGTAGGTACTGAAGCTTTCTTT	CASSRKQGVGTEAFF
TRBJ1-5	TRBD1	TRBV19	TGTGCCAGTGGTGGGACAGGGGGTTTACAGCCCCAGCATTTT	CASGGTGGLQPQHF
TRBJ2-3	TRBD2	TRBV9	TGTGCCAGCAGCGCTGCGGGGGCGGGGGGGGTCACAGATACGCAGTATTTT	CASSAAGAGGVTDTQYF
TRBJ1-2	-	TRBV6-5	TGTGCCAGCATCGAGGGGGGGTTTAAGGGCTACACCTTC	CASIEGGFKGYTF
TRBJ1-1	TRBD1	TRBV11-2	TGTGCCAGCAGCGTAACCGGGACAGGCCTGAACACTGAAGCTTTCTTT	CASSVTGTGLNTEAFF